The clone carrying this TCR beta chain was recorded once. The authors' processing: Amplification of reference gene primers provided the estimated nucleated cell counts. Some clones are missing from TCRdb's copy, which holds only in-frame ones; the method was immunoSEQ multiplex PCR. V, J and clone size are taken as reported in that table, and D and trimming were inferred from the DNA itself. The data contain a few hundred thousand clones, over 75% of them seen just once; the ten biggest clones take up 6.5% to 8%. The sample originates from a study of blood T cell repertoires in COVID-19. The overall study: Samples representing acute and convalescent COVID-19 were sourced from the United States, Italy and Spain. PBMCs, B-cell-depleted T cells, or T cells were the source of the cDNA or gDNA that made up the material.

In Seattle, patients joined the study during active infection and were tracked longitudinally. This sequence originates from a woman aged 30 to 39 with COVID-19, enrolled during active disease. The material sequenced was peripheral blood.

The CDR3 loop reads CASSLVSHSLPTNEKLFF. CDR3 bases: TGTGCCAGCAGCTTAGTTTCCCACAGTCTTCCAACTAATGAAAAACTGTTTTTT. The chain carries TRBV11-2 and TRBJ1-4; no clear D gene. From germline, CDR1 is SGHAT and CDR2 FQNNGV. The CDR3 has 18 residues. The V end was cut by 1 base, the J end by 0 bases, with 15 bases between.